The 22 T cell receptor beta chains reported below all come from one sample, sequenced in a study of CD8 T cells in Susac syndrome. Random-hexamer reverse transcription was applied to about 0.5 to 1 ug RNA. TCRdb processed the immunoSEQ multiplex PCR reads anew with MiXCR; each CDR3 protein has one entry. Of some 240,000 distinct CDR3 sequences listed, 90% to 96% are singletons. The sample comprised CD4+ T cells from PBMCs. These receptors all stem from a human donor with Susac syndrome.

The chain is built from TRBV29-1 and TRBJ2-1; TRBD2 agrees at 9 bases. The CDR3 extends over 14 amino acids. Germline CDR1 reads SQVTM; CDR2 reads ANQGSEA. The V segment lost 6 bases and the J segment 0 bases; nucleotides outside the gene matches: 3. CDR3 DNA sequence: TGCAGCGTCTTTAGCGGGAGCTCCTACAATGAGCAGTTCTTC. Its translation is CSVFSGSSYNEQFF.

The genes are TRBV27 and TRBJ1-2; 8 bases line up with TRBD1. The CDR3 runs to 14 residues. Germline V gene sequence: CDR1 MNHEY, CDR2 SMNVEV (reference sequence). V lost 6 bases and J lost 7; bases outside the gene matches: 10. In DNA, the CDR3 is TGTGCCAGCAGGAGGACAGGGAGTTACAGTGGCTACACCTTC. Translated, it gives CASRRTGSYSGYTF.

This sequence joins TRBV2 and TRBJ2-2, with D possibly being TRBD1 (5 bases). In germline, CDR1 is SNHLY, CDR2 FYNNEI. Trimming pared 6 bases from V and 3 bases from J, leaving 11 bases between. The CDR3 consists of 14 residues. The CDR3 region is CASRVRVDTGELFF. DNA of the CDR3: TGTGCCAGCAGGGTCAGGGTTGACACCGGGGAGCTGTTTTTT.

Only one count was recorded for this clonotype. The chain carries TRBV2 and TRBJ2-6, with TRBD1 matching over 7 bases. Per germline, CDR1 SNHLY and CDR2 FYNNEI. Unmatched junction bases numbered 10, after V lost 11 bases and J lost 0 bases. The CDR3 has 16 residues. CDR3 residues: CAGPGQSISGANVLTF. In DNA, the CDR3 is TGTGCCGGACCGGGACAGTCAATCTCTGGGGCCAACGTCCTGACTTTC.

This sequence joins TRBV27 and TRBJ2-6, with D unresolved. V was clipped by 5 bases and J by 4 bases, with 9 bases between them. CDR1 and CDR2 (germline): MNHEY, SMNVEV (reference sequence). The CDR3 totals 14 residues. The CDR3 DNA sequence: TGTGCCAGCAGTCCTTCGGAAGGGGCCAACGTCCTGACTTTC. Its translation is CASSPSEGANVLTF.

This clonotype occurred once. The chain is built from TRBV7-2 and TRBJ1-2; possibly TRBD1 for D (5 bases). Between the trimmed V and J ends, which lost 1 base and 7 bases, there was a span of 10 bases. CDR3 length equals 13 residues. Per the germline V gene, CDR1 is SGHTA and CDR2 is FQGNSA. The CDR3 coding sequence is TGTGCCAGCAGCTTAGAGGGGCTTCGTGGCTACACCTTC. Translated, it gives CASSLEGLRGYTF.

Here the CDR3 reads CATSRDLRAGGSYNEQFF. For the CDR3, the DNA is TGTGCCACCAGCAGAGATCTTAGAGCGGGAGGATCCTACAATGAGCAGTTCTTC. The chain uses TRBV15 and TRBJ2-1, with 9 bases matching TRBD2. Germline trimming cut 0 bases from V and 1 base from J; bases unmatched to any gene: 7. Germline V lookup: CDR1 LNHNV, CDR2 YYDKDF (reference sequence). CDR3 size: 18 residues.

This chain connects TRBV7-6 to TRBJ2-7; 8 nucleotides match TRBD1. V lost 1 base, J lost 2 bases, and 7 bases stayed unmatched. CDR3 size: 16 residues. Per the germline V gene, CDR1 is SGHVS and CDR2 is FNYEAQ. The CDR3 here is CASSLGSGTGPYEQYF. CDR3 nucleotides: TGTGCCAGCAGCTTAGGGTCCGGGACAGGTCCCTACGAGCAGTACTTC.

V and J are TRBV3-1 and TRBJ1-2; D gene ambiguous. The CDR3 is made up of 14 amino acids. V lost 1 base and J 4 bases, leaving 10 bases between the germline ends. Germline loops: CDR1 LGHDT, CDR2 YNNKEL (reference sequence). The CDR3, as DNA: TGTGCCAGCAGCCAAGGAATCAATCGCTATGGCTACACCTTC. As protein: CASSQGINRYGYTF.

The chain recombines TRBV20-1 with TRBJ1-2; no definite D call. Germline assignment: CDR1 DFQATT and CDR2 SNEGSKA (reference sequence). The V end lost 3 bases, the J end lost 11 bases, and 7 bases lay between the germline ends. The CDR3 sequence is 9 residues long. The CDR3, as DNA: TGCAGTGCTAGTCCCCTTTACACCTTC. The encoded protein is CSASPLYTF.

The chain carries TRBV12-3 or TRBV12-4 and TRBJ2-1; possibly TRBD1 for D (6 bases). Between the trimmed V and J ends, which lost 5 bases and 6 bases, there was a span of 17 bases. This CDR3 spans 15 amino acids. The CDR3 protein is CASSPDRKGFNEQFF. As DNA, the CDR3 is TGTGCCAGCAGTCCCGACAGGAAGGGGTTCAATGAGCAGTTCTTC.

CDR3 bases: TGCGCCAGCAGGACTAGCGGCATTAGCTCCTACAATGAGCAGTTCTTC. Amino acid sequence: CASRTSGISSYNEQFF. V is TRBV5-1 and J is TRBJ2-1; 9 bases are shared with TRBD2. The CDR3 runs 16 residues. V lost 5 bases and J lost 0; bases outside the gene matches: 6. Germline V gene sequence: CDR1 SGHRS, CDR2 YFSETQ. The complete variable domain, with remaining parts taken from reference TRBV5-1 and TRBJ2-1, reads KAGVTQTPRYLIKTRGQQVTLSCSPISGHRSVSWYQQTPGQGLQFLFEYFSETQRNKGNFPGRFSGRQFSNSRSEMNVSTLELGDSALYLCASRTSGISSYNEQFFGPGTRLTVL.

The chain carries TRBV30 and TRBJ1-5; 9 positions match TRBD1. Germline CDR1 is GTSNPN and CDR2 is SVGIG (reference sequence). The CDR3 totals 14 residues. V gave up 3 bases and J gave up 6 bases; unmatched junction bases: 6. CDR3 DNA: TGTGCCTGGAGCGAGGGACAGGGAGGTCAGCCCCAGCATTTT. This codes for CAWSEGQGGQPQHF.

The chain links TRBV29-1 to TRBJ1-1; D not resolved. The ends were cut back, 3 bases at V and 0 bases at J, with 8 bases in the middle. There are 13 residues in the CDR3. Germline CDR1 SQVTM, CDR2 ANQGSEA. The CDR3 loop is CSVDIQLNTEAFF. The CDR3 region has the DNA TGCAGCGTTGACATACAACTGAACACTGAAGCTTTCTTT.

This sequence joins TRBV29-1 and TRBJ2-1, with 8 bases aligning to TRBD1. The CDR3 is 14 amino acids. Germline V gives CDR1 SQVTM, CDR2 ANQGSEA. V trimming: 6 bases; J trimming: 12 bases; junction bases outside the gene matches: 16. The CDR3 here is CSVRGQARSSPQFF. The CDR3 DNA sequence: TGCAGCGTCCGGGGACAGGCCCGTTCAAGTCCGCAGTTCTTC.

The chain has TRBV29-1 and TRBJ1-1; D is ambiguous. This CDR3 comprises 13 residues. The V gene's germline CDR1 is SQVTM and CDR2 ANQGSEA. V was cut by 7 bases and J by 0 bases, with 12 bases left in between. The CDR3 DNA sequence: TGCAGCGCTATATTCTCACTGAACACTGAAGCTTTCTTT. This encodes CSAIFSLNTEAFF.

The rearrangement uses TRBV6-5 and TRBJ1-2; D is possibly TRBD1 (5 bases). Germline V gives CDR1 MNHEY, CDR2 SVGAGI. Between the trimmed V and J ends, which lost 0 bases and 5 bases, there was a span of 16 bases. The CDR3 length is 16 residues. Written as DNA, the CDR3 is TGTGCCAGCAGTTACTCTCACGGGACCGCTCGATATGGCTACACCTTC. Amino acids: CASSYSHGTARYGYTF.

The rearrangement joins TRBV29-1 to TRBJ1-1; 8 nucleotides line up with TRBD1. Germline V lookup: CDR1 SQVTM, CDR2 ANQGSEA. The CDR3 loop spans 14 amino acids. J gave up 2 bases and V 6 bases, and 8 bases lay outside the gene matches. CDR3 bases: TGCAGCGTCGCCCGGACAGGGTCAAACACTGAAGCTTTCTTT. As protein: CSVARTGSNTEAFF.

The rearrangement uses TRBV28 and TRBJ2-7; TRBD2 agrees at 8 bases. The CDR3 spans 15 residues. V dropped 6 bases and J dropped 2; count of bases not matched to a gene: 9. Germline loops: CDR1 MDHEN, CDR2 SYDVKM. CDR3 sequence (DNA): TGTGCCAGCAGGCGACGTACTAGCGGTCCCTACGAGCAGTACTTC. Translated, it gives CASRRRTSGPYEQYF.

V and J are TRBV18 and TRBJ2-7; D not resolved. Germline CDR1 reads KGHSH; CDR2 reads LQKENI. The CDR3 contains 14 residues. V was pared by 0 bases and J by 9 bases, with 15 bases between. The CDR3 bases are TGTGCCAGCTCACCACCTTCGGCCACCTTGGGGCAGTACTTC. This codes for CASSPPSATLGQYF.

The chain links TRBV27 to TRBJ2-1; 10 bases match TRBD2. Germline V gene lookup returns CDR1 MNHEY and CDR2 SMNVEV (reference sequence). The J segment lost 8 bases and the V segment lost 4 bases, leaving 14 bases of the junction unmatched. CDR3 length equals 17 residues. CDR3 residues: CASSSSRFLAGEDEQFF. CDR3 DNA: TGTGCCAGCAGTTCCTCTCGGTTCCTAGCGGGAGAAGATGAGCAGTTCTTC.

This chain uses TRBV12-3 or TRBV12-4 with TRBJ1-4; D remains ambiguous. This CDR3 is 14 amino acids long. Trimming pared 1 base from V and 8 bases from J, leaving 11 bases between. In nucleotides, the CDR3 is TGTGCCAGCAGTTTAGGACTTTCAGACGAAAAACTGTTTTTT. The encoded protein is CASSLGLSDEKLFF.